The 14 T cell receptor beta chains below were found in one sample sequenced in a study of vaccination and CD4 T cells after COVID-19. These TCRs are of unknown antigen specificity. As for treatment: approximately 9-day PBMC culture with coronavirus spike peptide pools or control peptides (ViraFEST assay). Gathered ahead of the COVID-19 pandemic (2011-2018) were the CD4+ T cells of the unexposed donor. At the Johns Hopkins FTIC core, DNA taken from cultured CD4+ T cells was sequenced by way of the Oncomine TCR Beta short-read assay. TCRdb ran MiXCR on the PCR reads and lists one entry per CDR3 protein. The sample records thousands of distinct CDR3 sequences, roughly 40% being singletons. The specimen was CD4+ T cells from blood, cultured in vitro. These receptor sequences come from a human donor in good health.

The V gene is TRBV27, the J gene TRBJ2-2, with a weak D call TRBD1 (5 bases). CDR1 is MNHEY, CDR2 SMNVEV, per germline (reference sequence). Trimming took 2 bases from V and 4 from J, leaving 11 bases between them. The CDR3 has 15 amino acids. The CDR3 nucleotides are TGTGCCAGCAGTTTACAGGGTCCGGTCACCGGGGAGCTGTTTTTT. Its protein product is CASSLQGPVTGELFF.

The chain carries TRBV7-2 and TRBJ2-1, with 13 bases identical to TRBD2. CDR1 is SGHTA, CDR2 FQGNSA, per germline. This CDR3 spans 15 amino acids. The junction had 9 bases not matched to a gene; V was cut back by 8 bases and J by 8 bases. The CDR3 region is CASRTSGGTFHEQFF. CDR3 in DNA: TGTGCCAGCCGGACTAGCGGGGGTACTTTTCATGAGCAGTTCTTC.

This chain joins TRBV7-2 and TRBJ2-7; D not certain. Germline V lookup: CDR1 SGHTA, CDR2 FQGNSA. The CDR3 contains 16 residues. V lost 1 base to trimming and J lost 2 bases, with 15 bases between them. DNA for the CDR3: TGTGCCAGCAGCTTAGGGGGTCGAGGTATTCCCTACGAGCAGTACTTC. This gives the protein CASSLGGRGIPYEQYF.

This clonotype is labeled large. The V call is TRBV5-6, the J call TRBJ2-5, with a possible D match to TRBD2 (7 bases). The V gene's germline CDR1 is SGHDT and CDR2 YYEEEE. The CDR3 has 14 residues. Trimming shortened V by 2 bases and J by 3 bases, and 11 bases separated the two germline ends. The CDR3 reads CASSFTGREETQYF. CDR3 DNA sequence: TGTGCCAGCAGCTTTACAGGGAGGGAAGAGACCCAGTACTTC.

This chain connects TRBV6-1 to TRBJ2-2, with D tentatively TRBD1 (5 bases). Germline V lookup: CDR1 MNHNS, CDR2 SASEGT. The CDR3 loop spans 12 amino acids. V was pared by 10 bases and J by 3 bases, with 9 bases between. This CDR3 reads CAIARDTGELFF. CDR3 coding DNA: TGTGCCATCGCCAGGGACACCGGGGAGCTGTTTTTT.

The J gene is TRBJ2-7, the V gene TRBV6-1; D call uncertain. From germline, CDR1 is MNHNS and CDR2 SASEGT. The CDR3 covers 13 residues. Trimming left V 4 bases short and J 2 bases short, with 9 bases between. The CDR3 loop is CASSAEPAYEQYF. The DNA of the CDR3 is TGTGCCAGCAGTGCCGAGCCCGCCTACGAGCAGTACTTC.

The V and J genes are TRBV19 and TRBJ1-1, with 7 bases that match TRBD1. Looked up from germline, CDR1 is LNHDA and CDR2 is SQIVND (reference sequence). The CDR3 has 15 residues. Trimming took 4 bases from V and 1 from J; bases not matched to a gene: 6. In DNA, the CDR3 is TGTGCCAGTAGTACCCACGGACAGGAGAACACTGAAGCTTTCTTT. Its translation is CASSTHGQENTEAFF.

This clonotype was detected a few times. The chain uses TRBV7-6 and TRBJ2-3; D is undetermined. Germline loops: CDR1 SGHVS, CDR2 FNYEAQ. The CDR3 totals 16 residues. V lost 5 bases and J 0 bases, leaving 15 bases between the germline ends. The CDR3 sequence: CASSQRASPSTDTQYF. CDR3 coding DNA: TGTGCCAGCAGCCAAAGGGCCAGCCCTAGCACAGATACGCAGTATTTT.

This chain uses TRBV2 with TRBJ1-5; unclear D gene. Germline V gene data show CDR1 as SNHLY and CDR2 as FYNNEI. The CDR3 has 15 amino acids. V was pared by 6 bases and J by 1 base, with 13 bases between. For the CDR3, the DNA is TGTGCCAGCAGGGTTTCACAAATGAGCAATCAGCCCCAGCATTTT. This codes for CASRVSQMSNQPQHF.

This clonotype appeared a single time. This rearrangement joins TRBV19 to TRBJ1-1, with a tentative D call TRBD1 (5 bases). Germline V lookup: CDR1 LNHDA, CDR2 SQIVND (reference sequence). The CDR3 has 15 amino acids. Here the CDR3 reads CPFSRGPTRNTEAFF. The CDR3 bases are TGTCCCTTCTCACGGGGCCCAACTCGGAACACTGAAGCTTTCTTT.

This clonotype has only a few counts. The chain is built from TRBV6-1 and TRBJ1-5; 9 bases are shared with TRBD1. The CDR3 is made up of 15 amino acids. The V segment lost 10 bases and the J segment 4 bases; nucleotides outside the gene matches: 11. From germline, CDR1 is MNHNS and CDR2 SASEGT. In nucleotides, the CDR3 is TGTGCCACCAGGACAGGGGCGAACTTTAATCAGCCCCAGCATTTT. Translation gives CATRTGANFNQPQHF.

This clonotype was counted between two and nine times. The chain combines TRBV19 with TRBJ1-6; D gene unclear. V lost 3 bases, J lost 7 bases, and 16 bases lay in between. This CDR3 comprises 16 residues. CDR1 LNHDA and CDR2 SQIVND come from the germline V gene (reference sequence). CDR3 residues: CASSIGWWGNNSPLHF. Here the CDR3 DNA reads TGTGCCAGTAGTATTGGATGGTGGGGAAACAATTCACCCCTCCACTTT.

The V gene is TRBV6-2 or TRBV6-3, the J gene TRBJ2-2; D is possibly TRBD1 or TRBD2 (7 bases each). The CDR3 covers 15 residues. Germline V lookup: CDR1 MNHEY, CDR2 SVGEGT. The V end was cut by 0 bases, the J end by 6 bases, with 11 bases between. CDR3 DNA sequence: TGTGCCAGCAGTTACTCATCAGGGGGGGCCGGGGAGCTGTTTTTT. As protein: CASSYSSGGAGELFF.

This clonotype was seen a handful of times. This rearrangement joins TRBV19 to TRBJ2-2, with TRBD1 identical over 7 bases. The CDR3 contains 15 residues. V was pared by 8 bases and J by 4 bases, with 10 bases of the junction left unmatched. CDR1 is LNHDA, CDR2 SQIVND, per germline (reference sequence). CDR3 bases: TGTGCCAGTGAGACAGGGCCCCGAGGCACCGGGGAGCTGTTTTTT. This codes for CASETGPRGTGELFF.